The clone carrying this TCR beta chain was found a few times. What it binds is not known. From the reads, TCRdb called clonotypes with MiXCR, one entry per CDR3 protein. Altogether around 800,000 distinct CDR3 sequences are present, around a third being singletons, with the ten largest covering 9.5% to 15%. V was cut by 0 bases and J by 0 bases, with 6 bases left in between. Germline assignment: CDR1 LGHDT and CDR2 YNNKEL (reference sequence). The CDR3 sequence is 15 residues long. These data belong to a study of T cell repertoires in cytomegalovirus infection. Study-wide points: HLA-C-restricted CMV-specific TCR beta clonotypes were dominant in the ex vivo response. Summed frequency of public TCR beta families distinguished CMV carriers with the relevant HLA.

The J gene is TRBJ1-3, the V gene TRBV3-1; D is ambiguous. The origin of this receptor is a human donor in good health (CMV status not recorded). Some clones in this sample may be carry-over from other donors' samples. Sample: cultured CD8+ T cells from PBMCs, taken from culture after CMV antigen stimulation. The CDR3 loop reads CASSQDGSSGNTIYF. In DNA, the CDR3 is TGTGCCAGCAGCCAAGATGGGAGCTCTGGAAACACCATATATTTT.